What follows is one TCR beta chain and its context. The entry originates in a study of blood T cell repertoires in COVID-19. Study-wide context: The United States, Italy and Spain were the sources of the acute and convalescent COVID-19 samples. The analysed material was cDNA or gDNA that came from T cells, B-cell-depleted T cells, or PBMCs.

Trimming removed 2 bases from V and 4 bases from J; junction bases left unmatched: 3. The germline V gene has CDR1 SNHLY and CDR2 FYNNEI. The CDR3 sequence is 15 residues long. Per the study methods: For nucleated cells, counts were estimated from reference gene primer amplification. The data were produced by immunoSEQ multiplex PCR, yet TCRdb's version contains in-frame clones alone and is incomplete. V and J calls and clone size come straight from that table; D and trimming were deduced from the DNA. The data hold approximately 190,000 clones, with 88% observed a single time. The chain recombines TRBV2 with TRBJ2-1; TRBD2 matches 9 bases. Specimen: peripheral blood. This receptor was identified in a man aged 35-49 years with active or convalescent COVID-19. CDR3 loop: CASSEWLAGYNEQFF. The CDR3 region has the DNA TGTGCCAGCAGTGAATGGCTAGCGGGATACAATGAGCAGTTCTTC.